The rows below give T cell receptor beta chains drawn from one sample of a study of T cell repertoires in cytomegalovirus infection. TCRdb used MiXCR to reprocess the reads, holding one entry per CDR3 protein. The sample includes hundreds of thousands of distinct CDR3 sequences, roughly 30% of them seen just once. The source material was PBMCs. These receptors were obtained from a human donor in good health (CMV status not recorded). Some clones in this sample may be carry-over from other donors' samples. Each CDR3 is given without its conserved first and last residue.

TRBJ1-4 TRBV4-3 ASSPSQEYGDEKLF
TRBJ1-1 TRBV10-2 ASSENVGEAF
TRBJ2-7 TRBV7-8 ASSRMGSSYEQY
TRBJ1-5 TRBV6-6 AIRRVGQGKESQH
TRBJ2-5 TRBV27 ASSLNGGRETQY
TRBJ1-6 TRBV12-3/TRBV12-4 ASSSPGTGGNSPLH
TRBJ1-2 TRBV19 ASALGLTGGIGYT
TRBJ2-3 TRBV7-8 ASSYTPGGTSFPDTQY
TRBJ2-1 TRBV12-5 ASGLEDRGEQF
TRBJ1-2 TRBV7-2 ASSLARDYGYT
TRBJ2-5 TRBV20-1 SARSQTFQETQY
TRBJ2-2 TRBV6-2/TRBV6-3 ASSYRGLLPRSNTGELF
TRBJ2-1 TRBV11-2 ASSLETRGEF
TRBJ2-7 TRBV12-3/TRBV12-4 ASSAKTGGYEQY
TRBJ2-1 TRBV7-4 ASSFRDTTYNEQF
TRBJ1-5 TRBV15 ATSRDRANQPQH
TRBJ1-2 TRBV12-3/TRBV12-4 ASLPAAANYGYT
TRBJ2-1 TRBV5-8 ASSLSGGASYNEQF
TRBJ1-4 TRBV7-9 ASTTSGTNEKLF
TRBJ1-1 TRBV12-3/TRBV12-4 ASSYGDSPMNTEAF
TRBJ2-7 TRBV7-9 ASSSSGGSSYEQY
TRBJ2-7 TRBV6-2/TRBV6-3 ASSYPRAPRAPTGEQY
TRBJ2-1 TRBV7-8 ASSFGTSGGGDQF
TRBJ2-1 TRBV2 ASSAGTSAPGNEQF
TRBJ2-1 TRBV7-6 ASSLARTSNNEQF
TRBJ2-7 TRBV20-1 SARGEGGSYEQY
TRBJ1-6 TRBV5-5 ASSPRDSPSSLH
TRBJ2-6 TRBV7-6 ASSPSDRDSGANVLT
TRBJ1-2 TRBV6-1 ASSRVSGIETYGYT
TRBJ1-4 TRBV20-1 SASWRQGANEKLF
TRBJ1-4 TRBV4-1 ASSQPTGRDNEKLF
TRBJ2-5 TRBV4-2 ASSQAIAGGPQETQY
TRBJ1-1 TRBV6-5 ASRPRDLNTEAF
TRBJ2-5 TRBV12-3/TRBV12-4 ASSRYTETQY
TRBJ2-5 TRBV29-1 SVEIGRGQGVLRETQY
TRBJ2-7 TRBV4-1 ASSQGQGSYEQY
TRBJ1-1 TRBV6-5 ASRADRGSTEAF
TRBJ2-7 TRBV7-9 ASSSGLATYEQY
TRBJ1-2 TRBV4-3 ASSQDALTYGYT
TRBJ1-1 TRBV19 VSGRGKRRNTEAF
TRBJ1-1 TRBV4-3 ASSTWTGGGTEAF
TRBJ1-2 TRBV7-4 ASSSQGSGYT
TRBJ2-1 TRBV19 ASWETSGGYNEQF
TRBJ1-1 TRBV6-8 ASSYLGQAITEAF
TRBJ1-1 TRBV28 ASTLRTVMNTEAF
TRBJ1-5 TRBV6-5 ASSYSASQPQH
TRBJ2-7 TRBV20-1 SATGTGFYEQY
TRBJ2-3 TRBV4-3 ASSQEGGDGTDTQY
TRBJ2-7 TRBV19 ASSIKTGTGIEQY
TRBJ2-7 TRBV19 ASSETDGSYEQY
TRBJ2-3 TRBV7-3 ASSWGLAGLTDTQY
TRBJ2-5 TRBV6-8 ASSYTAGGETQY
TRBJ2-1 TRBV10-3 AISVSGQYNEQF
TRBJ1-5 TRBV27 ASSFGRQDQPQH
TRBJ2-4 TRBV11-2 ASSFPRGPSLAKNIQY